This T cell receptor (beta chain) was sequenced during a study of regulatory T cells in long-lasting Graves disease. Germline V CDR1 and CDR2: DFQATT, SNEGSKA (reference sequence). This CDR3 comprises 13 residues. The germline V and J ends were trimmed by 2 bases and 11 bases, with 16 bases remaining between them. With iRepertoire HTBI primers and Arm-PCR of CDR3 regions, TCR beta libraries were built. TCRdb analysed the multiplex PCR reads with MiXCR anew, one entry per CDR3 protein. Of some 330,000 distinct CDR3 sequences in the sample, roughly 23% were seen once. Documented time point: persistent/refractory GD, antithyroid drugs over 5 years with positive TRAb. From RNA extracted from PBMCs, the TCR library was made.

This sequence was found in a middle-aged woman with Graves disease. V and J are TRBV20-1 and TRBJ1-5; D uncertain. The specimen was peripheral blood mononuclear cells (PBMCs), collected when the disease was refractory, from a patient treated with antithyroid drugs. CDR3 DNA: TGCAGTGCTAGAAACGGGCCCCTACCCGCCCAGCATTTT. Residues: CSARNGPLPAQHF.